Each of the 27 T cell receptor beta chains below was sequenced from the same sample in a study of T cell responses to AZD1222 COVID-19 vaccine. Sequencing was performed with immunoSEQ multiplex PCR; in TCRdb, only in-frame clones are kept and a portion is missing. The table has more than 150,000 clones, around 93% seen once; the top ten hold about 9.3%. The sample was peripheral blood, taken on day 0 of AZD1222 vaccination. The receptors here all came from an adult in good health.

The rearrangement joins TRBV19 to TRBJ1-1, with 7 bases fitting TRBD1. The CDR3 runs to 12 residues. CDR1 and CDR2 from the germline V gene are LNHDA and SQIVND (reference sequence). V shed 8 bases, J shed 1 base, and the junction held 1 base outside the gene matches. CDR3 in amino acids: CASGTANTEAFF. The CDR3 nucleotides read TGTGCCAGTGGGACAGCGAACACTGAAGCTTTCTTT.

The rearrangement links TRBV9 to TRBJ1-2; tentative D call: TRBD1 (5 bases). The CDR3 runs to 16 residues. Deletions cut 3 bases from V and 1 base from J, with 16 bases between. Germline V CDR1 and CDR2: SGDLS, YYNGEE. The CDR3: CASSAEAAGFNYGYTF. The CDR3 coding sequence is TGTGCCAGCAGCGCCGAGGCGGCAGGGTTTAACTATGGCTACACCTTC.

V usage is TRBV30 and J usage is TRBJ1-1; tentative D call: TRBD1 (5 bases). Trimming removed 5 bases from V and 6 bases from J, with 10 bases in between. Germline values: CDR1 GTSNPN, CDR2 SVGIG (reference sequence). The CDR3 is made up of 11 amino acids. This CDR3 is CAWAGRAEAFF. In nucleotides, the CDR3 is TGTGCCTGGGCAGGGAGGGCTGAAGCTTTCTTT.

The gene calls are TRBV19 and TRBJ2-2; D perhaps matches TRBD2 (5 bases). CDR1 is LNHDA and CDR2 is SQIVND in the germline V gene (reference sequence). The CDR3 loop spans 17 amino acids. Trimming removed 0 bases at V and 0 bases at J, with 11 bases between. DNA of the CDR3: TGTGCCAGTAGTATAGAAGCGAGGGTCGCGAACACCGGGGAGCTGTTTTTT. Translation: CASSIEARVANTGELFF.

The chain links TRBV5-6 to TRBJ1-2, with D perhaps TRBD1 (5 bases). V gave up 2 bases and J gave up 0 bases, with 8 bases separating them. In germline, CDR1 is SGHDT, CDR2 YYEEEE. The CDR3 has 14 amino acids. CDR3 region: CASSFLQANYGYTF. The CDR3 DNA follows: TGTGCCAGCAGCTTTTTACAGGCTAACTATGGCTACACCTTC. Drawing the rest from reference TRBV5-6 and TRBJ1-2, the complete variable domain is DAGVTQSPTHLIKTRGQQVTLRCSPKSGHDTVSWYQQALGQGPQFIFQYYEEEERQRGNFPDRFSGHQFPNYSSELNVNALLLGDSALYLCASSFLQANYGYTFGSGTRLTVV.

This chain uses TRBV6-5 with TRBJ2-7, with D maybe TRBD1 (6 bases). The V gene lost 2 bases and the J gene lost 3 bases, with 14 bases spanning the gap. Germline-derived CDR1 and CDR2 are MNHEY and SVGAGI. The CDR3 is made up of 15 amino acids. CDR3 in DNA: TGTGCCAGCAGTTACGGGCAGGGGAATCGCTACGAGCAGTACTTC. Protein sequence: CASSYGQGNRYEQYF.

J is TRBJ1-2 and V is TRBV28; maybe TRBD1 (5 bases). This CDR3 has 13 amino acids. CDR1 and CDR2 (germline): MDHEN, SYDVKM. V lost 6 bases and J lost 1, with 9 bases in between. The CDR3 loop reads CASRGVFNYGYTF. DNA of the CDR3: TGTGCCAGCAGGGGGGTCTTTAACTATGGCTACACCTTC.

The chain is built from TRBV4-3 and TRBJ2-2; no clear D gene. This CDR3 contains 14 residues. Trimming cost V 0 bases and J 6 bases, with 8 bases left between them. Germline V gene data show CDR1 as LGHNA and CDR2 as YSLEER. The CDR3 sequence: CASSQDNSPGELFF. The CDR3 DNA follows: TGCGCCAGCAGCCAAGATAACAGCCCCGGGGAGCTGTTTTTT.

J is TRBJ1-5 and V is TRBV28; D is unclear. The V gene's germline CDR1 is MDHEN and CDR2 SYDVKM. V was cut by 2 bases and J by 7 bases, with 12 bases left in between. CDR3 length: 14 amino acids. The CDR3 bases are TGTGCCAGCAGTTTAAAAGGGTTCCGGCAGCCCCAGCATTTT. It is translated as CASSLKGFRQPQHF.

The chain employs TRBV7-3 and TRBJ2-5; D is ambiguous. This CDR3 contains 13 residues. V lost 3 bases and J lost 4, with 9 bases in between. CDR1 and CDR2 (germline): SGHTA, FQGTGA. As DNA, the CDR3 is TGTGCCAGCAGCTTTACCTCCGGAGAGACCCAGTACTTC. As protein: CASSFTSGETQYF.

The chain employs TRBV24-1 and TRBJ2-1, with TRBD1 matching over 9 bases. From germline, CDR1 is KGHDR and CDR2 SFDVKD. V lost 3 bases to trimming and J lost 8 bases; unmatched junction nucleotides: 10. CDR3 length equals 16 residues. The CDR3 DNA reads TGTGCCACCAGTGATCATGACAGGGGGAGGGTTGATGAGCAGTTCTTC. The encoded protein is CATSDHDRGRVDEQFF.

This rearrangement joins TRBV24-1 to TRBJ2-3; 7 bases match TRBD2. This CDR3 comprises 15 residues. After removal of 1 base from V and 2 bases from J, the junction contained 2 bases not matched to a gene. Germline V lookup: CDR1 KGHDR, CDR2 SFDVKD. The CDR3 is CATSDFRGDTDTQYF. The CDR3 DNA is TGTGCCACCAGTGATTTCCGGGGGGACACAGATACGCAGTATTTT.

The chain is built from TRBV6-5 and TRBJ2-3; D is ambiguous. This CDR3 region has 15 residues. Trimming pared 5 bases from V and 10 bases from J, leaving 22 bases between. CDR1 MNHEY and CDR2 SVGAGI come from the germline V gene. The chain's CDR3 is CASSTPGPQTFSQYF. The CDR3 region has the DNA TGTGCCAGCAGTACCCCGGGTCCTCAGACGTTCTCGCAGTATTTT.

Regarding this clone: The CDR3 does not end in the conserved phenylalanine or tryptophan, so this is likely a read error. No DNA is shown, since the ends of the CDR3 on it are uncertain; the CDR3 is the one TCRdb lists. The chain has TRBV7-2 and TRBJ1-3; the table assigns TRBD1, which was not confirmed against the DNA. The CDR3 extends over 13 residues, inclusive of both ends. Germline V gene lookup returns CDR1 SGHTA and CDR2 FQGNSA. The CDR3 sequence: CASSLDADTLEEV.

V and J are TRBV2 and TRBJ1-2; 8 nucleotides line up with TRBD1. This CDR3 has 14 residues. V was clipped by 6 bases and J by 8 bases; unmatched bases: 11. Germline V gives CDR1 SNHLY, CDR2 FYNNEI. CDR3: CASSPEQGGQGYTF. CDR3 nucleotide sequence: TGTGCCAGCAGCCCGGAACAGGGGGGACAAGGCTACACCTTC.

The rearrangement uses TRBV28 and TRBJ1-2, with D unclear. This CDR3 has 12 amino acids. CDR1 and CDR2 from the germline V gene are MDHEN and SYDVKM. V was cut by 10 bases and J by 0 bases, with 9 bases left in between. CDR3 DNA sequence: TGTGCCACCGCGATAACTAACTATGGCTACACCTTC. This codes for CATAITNYGYTF.

In DNA, the CDR3 is TGCGCCAGCAGCTTTGCTCAAGGTCAAGAGACCCAGTACTTC. This codes for CASSFAQGQETQYF. The chain has TRBV5-1 and TRBJ2-5; D is unresolved. V dropped 2 bases and J dropped 2 bases, with 10 bases sitting between them. This CDR3 has 14 residues. Per the germline V gene, CDR1 is SGHRS and CDR2 is YFSETQ.

The chain employs TRBV24-1 and TRBJ2-5; 12 nucleotides match TRBD2. The J segment lost 2 bases and the V segment lost 1 base, leaving 1 base of the junction unmatched. The CDR3 consists of 16 residues. Germline lookup yields CDR1 KGHDR and CDR2 SFDVKD. DNA of the CDR3: TGTGCCACCAGTGATTTCCTAGCGGGAGGGCAAGAGACCCAGTACTTC. Its translation is CATSDFLAGGQETQYF.

This chain joins TRBV5-6 and TRBJ2-7; D not resolved. The germline CDR1 and CDR2 sequences are SGHDT and YYEEEE. V lost 2 bases and J 6 bases, leaving 6 bases between the germline ends. CDR3 size: 11 residues. CDR3: CASSFGVEQYF. The CDR3, as DNA: TGTGCCAGCAGCTTTGGGGTCGAGCAGTACTTC.

This chain uses TRBV5-1 with TRBJ2-2, with TRBD2 matching 11 bases. Germline V gene data show CDR1 as SGHRS and CDR2 as YFSETQ. The CDR3 is made up of 15 amino acids. The trim removed 5 bases at V and 4 bases at J, leaving 4 bases unmatched. The CDR3 loop is CASRYGTSGTGELFF. The CDR3 DNA reads TGCGCCAGCAGGTACGGGACTAGCGGCACCGGGGAGCTGTTTTTT.

This chain joins TRBV3-1 (or the pseudogene TRBV3-2) and TRBJ2-1; TRBD2 matches at 11 bases. Germline assignment: CDR1 LGHDT and CDR2 YNNKEL (reference sequence). The V segment lost 5 bases and the J segment 3 bases; nucleotides outside the gene matches: 3. CDR3 length: 15 residues. This chain's CDR3 is CASSKGLADYNEQFF. The DNA for the CDR3 is TGTGCCAGCAGCAAGGGACTAGCGGACTACAATGAGCAGTTCTTC.

With respect to this clone: At one end, the junction sequence differs from germline, possibly due to a read error. This chain uses TRBV7-2 with TRBJ2-3; 10 positions match TRBD2. The CDR3 extends over 16 amino acids. CDR1 is SGHTA, CDR2 FQGNSA, per germline. The CDR3 nucleotides are TGTGCCAGCAGCCTAGCGGGGGCAATTTTGTTTGATACGCAGTATTTT. Translated, it gives CASSLAGAILFDTQYF.

The chain's CDR3 is CASSALAGTGKIGELFF. CDR3 DNA sequence: TGTGCCAGCAGCGCCCTTGCCGGGACAGGGAAAATCGGGGAGCTGTTTTTT. The V gene is TRBV11-3, the J gene TRBJ2-2; 9 nucleotides agree with TRBD1. J lost 7 bases, V lost 5 bases, and 14 bases had no gene match. The CDR3 consists of 17 residues. Germline V lookup: CDR1 SGHNT, CDR2 YENEEA.

V and J are TRBV6-6 and TRBJ2-1; TRBD1 agrees at 7 bases. CDR1 is MNHNY and CDR2 is SVGAGI in the germline V gene (reference sequence). With V trimmed by 6 bases and J by 4 bases, 6 bases remained unmatched. The CDR3 contains 14 residues. The CDR3 sequence is CASSSEGAYNEQFF. In DNA form, the CDR3 reads TGTGCCAGCAGCTCAGAGGGGGCTTACAATGAGCAGTTCTTC.

V is TRBV28 and J is TRBJ1-1; the D gene is possibly TRBD1 (6 bases). CDR1 is MDHEN, CDR2 SYDVKM, per germline. Trimming removed 7 bases at V and 1 base at J, with 22 bases between. CDR3 length equals 17 residues. The CDR3 DNA follows: TGTGCCAGCACCCCCCCCCGCAGGGGTGCAGGGAACACTGAAGCTTTCTTT. This translates into CASTPPRRGAGNTEAFF.

V is TRBV9 and J is TRBJ1-2; a weak D match, TRBD1 (5 bases). V was clipped by 4 bases and J by 10 bases, with 17 bases between them. Germline loops: CDR1 SGDLS, CDR2 YYNGEE. CDR3 length equals 13 residues. The chain's CDR3 is CASSPQPAGNYTF. CDR3 DNA: TGTGCCAGCAGCCCTCAACCCGCAGGGAACTACACCTTC.

The DNA for the CDR3 is TGTGCCAGTAGTATTGGGGACCAAGCCTACGAGCAGTACTTC. Its protein is CASSIGDQAYEQYF. V and J are TRBV19 and TRBJ2-7; perhaps D is TRBD1 or TRBD2 (5 bases each). The V and J ends lost 3 bases and 2 bases respectively, with 11 bases between them. This CDR3 comprises 14 residues. Looked up from germline, CDR1 is LNHDA and CDR2 is SQIVND (reference sequence).